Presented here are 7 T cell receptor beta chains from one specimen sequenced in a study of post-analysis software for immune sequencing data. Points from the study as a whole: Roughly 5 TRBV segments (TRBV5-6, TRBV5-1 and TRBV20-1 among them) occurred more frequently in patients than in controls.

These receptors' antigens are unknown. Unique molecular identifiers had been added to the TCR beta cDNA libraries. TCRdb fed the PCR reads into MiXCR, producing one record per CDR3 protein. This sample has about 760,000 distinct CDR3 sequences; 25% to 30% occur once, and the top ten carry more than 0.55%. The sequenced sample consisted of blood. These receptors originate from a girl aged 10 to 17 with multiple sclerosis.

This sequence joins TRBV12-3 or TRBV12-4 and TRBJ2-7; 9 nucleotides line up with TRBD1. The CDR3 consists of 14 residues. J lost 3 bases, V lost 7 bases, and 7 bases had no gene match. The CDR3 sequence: CASNKPGQGYEQYF. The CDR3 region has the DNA TGTGCCAGCAATAAACCGGGACAGGGCTACGAGCAGTACTTC.

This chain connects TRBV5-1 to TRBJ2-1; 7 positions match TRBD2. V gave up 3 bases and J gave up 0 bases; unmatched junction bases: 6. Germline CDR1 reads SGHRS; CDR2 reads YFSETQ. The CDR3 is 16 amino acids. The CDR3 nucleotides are TGCGCCAGCAGCTCGAAGCGGGGAAGCTCCTACAATGAGCAGTTCTTC. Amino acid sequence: CASSSKRGSSYNEQFF.

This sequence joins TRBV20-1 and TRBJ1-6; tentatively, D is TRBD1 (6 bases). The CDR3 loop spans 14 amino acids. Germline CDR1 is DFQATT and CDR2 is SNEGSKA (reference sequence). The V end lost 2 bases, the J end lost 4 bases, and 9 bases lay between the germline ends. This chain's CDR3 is CSARNREYNSPLHF. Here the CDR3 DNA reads TGCAGTGCTAGAAACAGGGAGTATAATTCACCCCTCCACTTT.

The CDR3 coding sequence is TGTGCCAGCAGCTGGGAACAGGGGACCCAGCATTTT. Encoded protein: CASSWEQGTQHF. This chain connects TRBV7-2 to TRBJ1-5, with TRBD1 matching over 7 bases. V dropped 4 bases and J dropped 11; count of bases not matched to a gene: 5. This CDR3 is built from 12 residues. Germline V gene data show CDR1 as SGHTA and CDR2 as FQGNSA.

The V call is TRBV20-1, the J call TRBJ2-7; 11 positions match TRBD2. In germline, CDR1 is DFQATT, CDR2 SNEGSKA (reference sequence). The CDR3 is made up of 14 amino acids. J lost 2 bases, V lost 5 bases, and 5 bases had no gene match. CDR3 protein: CSAATSGGTYEQYV. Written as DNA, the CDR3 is TGCAGTGCTGCCACTAGCGGGGGCACCTACGAGCAGTACGTC.

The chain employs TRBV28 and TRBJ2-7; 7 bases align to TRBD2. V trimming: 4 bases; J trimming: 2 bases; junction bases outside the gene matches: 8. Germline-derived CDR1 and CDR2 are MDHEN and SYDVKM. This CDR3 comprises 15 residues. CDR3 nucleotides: TGTGCCAGCAGTTCATGGGACGGGGGGACCTACGAGCAGTACTTC. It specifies CASSSWDGGTYEQYF.

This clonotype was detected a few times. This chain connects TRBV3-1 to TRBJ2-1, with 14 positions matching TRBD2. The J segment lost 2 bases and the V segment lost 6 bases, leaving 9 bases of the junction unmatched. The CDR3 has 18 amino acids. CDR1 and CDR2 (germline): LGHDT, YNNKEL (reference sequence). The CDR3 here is CASSPRTSGRRTYNEQFF. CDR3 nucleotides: TGTGCCAGCAGTCCCCGGACTAGCGGGAGGCGTACCTACAATGAGCAGTTCTTC.